These T cell receptor beta chains were read from a single sample in a study of CD4 T cells in relation to SARS-CoV-2 and coronaviruses. Assay: immunoSEQ multiplex PCR; the TCRdb copy retains only in-frame clones and omits some. The repertoire holds just over 35,000 clones, with just under 85% as singletons. Antigens for these TCRs are unknown. The sample was naive CD4+ T cells from PBMCs, cultured in vitro. The receptors stem from an adult with COVID-19. The CDR3 runs from the conserved cysteine through the conserved F or W. The D gene is left open where the match is weak. Only some rows state a clone size, as once, few, many or a class for expanded clones.

d_call	j_call	v_call	clone_size	cdr3_nt	cdr3_aa
TRBD1	TRBJ2-7	TRBV24-1	-	TGTGCCACCAGTGATTCTCCCGGGACAGGGACCTACGAGCAGTACTTC	CATSDSPGTGTYEQYF
TRBD1	TRBJ1-2	TRBV19	-	TGTGCCAGTAGCCCACTAGCCAAGGACAGGGTAAGCGGCTACACCTTC	CASSPLAKDRVSGYTF
TRBD1	TRBJ2-7	TRBV7-7	-	TGTGCTAGCAAGACAGGGGAGTCCTACGAGCAGTACTTC	CASKTGESYEQYF
-	TRBJ2-7	TRBV10-3	-	TGTGCCATCACCGATCTTCCCAACTACGAGCAGTACTTC	CAITDLPNYEQYF
TRBD2	TRBJ2-1	TRBV3-1/TRBV3-2	once	TGTGCCAGCAGCCACGAACGGGGTAGCGGGAGGGTGGAGTTTGAGCAGTTCTTC	CASSHERGSGRVEFEQFF
TRBD2	TRBJ2-1	TRBV6-2/TRBV6-3	-	TGTGCCAGCAGTTATCTAGCGGGCCTCTACAATGAGCAGTTCTTC	CASSYLAGLYNEQFF
-	TRBJ1-1	TRBV19	-	TGTGCCAGTAAACGACTCTGGAACACTGAAGCTTTCTTT	CASKRLWNTEAFF
TRBD1	TRBJ2-3	TRBV6-5	-	TGTGCCAGCAGTCTAGGACAGGTATCAGCGGATACGCAGTATTTT	CASSLGQVSADTQYF
TRBD2	TRBJ2-7	TRBV4-1	few	TGCGCCAGCAGCCAAGTCCTAGCGGGAACCAGCGAGCAGTACTTC	CASSQVLAGTSEQYF
TRBD1	TRBJ1-2	TRBV2	-	TGTGCCAGCAGTGTAGTCAAGGGGGCACTGGGTGGCTACACCTTC	CASSVVKGALGGYTF
-	TRBJ2-2	TRBV4-2	-	TGTGCCAGCAGCCAAGAAAACCAGGCAGTCACCGGGGAGCTGTTTTTT	CASSQENQAVTGELFF
-	TRBJ2-5	TRBV7-9	-	TGTGCCAGCAGTGAAAAAGAGACCCAGTACTTC	CASSEKETQYF
-	TRBJ2-3	TRBV7-3	-	TGTGCCAGCAGCTTAACAGGGTCCAGAGATACGCAGTATTTT	CASSLTGSRDTQYF
-	TRBJ1-2	TRBV29-1	-	TGCAGCGCTTTGGGTCAAGGCCCTGGCTACACCTTC	CSALGQGPGYTF
TRBD2	TRBJ2-7	TRBV18	-	TGTGCCAGCTCACCGAGGGGAGCGGGACTAGCGGGAGCTCGGGGGTACGAGCAGTACTTC	CASSPRGAGLAGARGYEQYF
-	TRBJ1-2	TRBV18	-	TGTGCCAGCTCGGTCGGAGGGGACTATGGCTACACCTTC	CASSVGGDYGYTF
-	TRBJ2-7	TRBV13	-	TGTGCCAGCAGCGGGTCAGGGCCCCCTCATGGGGAGCAGTACTTC	CASSGSGPPHGEQYF
-	TRBJ1-4	TRBV28	-	TGTGCCAGCAGTCGACCTGGGATCGCCGCAACTAATGAAAAACTGTTTTTT	CASSRPGIAATNEKLFF
-	TRBJ1-4	TRBV28	-	TGTGCCAGCAGCCCAGGCTGGCTATCAACTAATGAAAAACTGTTTTTT	CASSPGWLSTNEKLFF
-	TRBJ2-2	TRBV3-1/TRBV3-2	-	TGTGCCAGCAGGCTAGGGGGGATCGCCGGGGAGCTGTTTTTT	CASRLGGIAGELFF
-	TRBJ2-1	TRBV6-4	few	TGTGCCAGCAGTGACGGGAGCTCCTACAATGAGCAGTTCTTC	CASSDGSSYNEQFF
TRBD2	TRBJ2-1	TRBV5-4	few	TGTGCCAGCAGCTTGGTAAGTAGCGGGAGCTCCTACAATGAGCAGTTCTTC	CASSLVSSGSSYNEQFF
TRBD2	TRBJ2-5	TRBV25-1	-	TGTGCCAGCAGTGAATATAGAGCGGGAGGTGAGACCCAGTACTTC	CASSEYRAGGETQYF
-	TRBJ2-5	TRBV18	once	TGTGCCAGCTCCCCGACAGGCCGAGGGACCCAGTACTTC	CASSPTGRGTQYF
TRBD1	TRBJ1-2	TRBV19	-	TGTGCCAGTTGGGACAGGGGCGACTATGGCTACACCTTC	CASWDRGDYGYTF
TRBD1	TRBJ1-6	TRBV7-8	-	TGTGCCAGCAGCTCCTCCGGGACAGTCAATTCACCCCTCCACTTT	CASSSSGTVNSPLHF
TRBD1	TRBJ2-2	TRBV4-2	-	TGTGCCAGCAGCCAAGCTCCCGACAGGGTCACCGGGGAGCTGTTTTTT	CASSQAPDRVTGELFF
TRBD2	TRBJ2-3	TRBV19	-	TGTGCCAGTAGCGAAGCCGGGGGGGATACGCAGTATTTT	CASSEAGGDTQYF
TRBD1	TRBJ1-5	TRBV28	-	TGTGCCAGCAGTTTAACAGGGGGCAGGTCTCGTCAGCCCCAGCATTTT	CASSLTGGRSRQPQHF
TRBD1	TRBJ1-6	TRBV10-3	-	TGTGCCACCTTGGACAGGGCAGATTCACCCCTCCACTTT	CATLDRADSPLHF
-	TRBJ1-1	TRBV27	few	TGTGCCAGCAGTTTGGACAGAAACACTGAAGCTTTCTTT	CASSLDRNTEAFF
-	TRBJ1-5	TRBV27	-	TGTGCCAGCAGTCGAAGGTTTGGCAATCAGCCCCAGCATTTT	CASSRRFGNQPQHF
-	TRBJ2-2	TRBV7-3	-	TGTGCCAGCAGCCCAGGGGGCGGGAGAGCGAACACCGGGGAGCTGTTTTTT	CASSPGGGRANTGELFF
-	TRBJ2-3	TRBV5-4	-	TGTGCCAGCAGCTTGACCACATACACTAGCACAGATACGCAGTATTTT	CASSLTTYTSTDTQYF
-	TRBJ2-2	TRBV5-1	-	TGCGCCAGCAGCGATCCCGGGGAGCTGTTTTTT	CASSDPGELFF
-	TRBJ2-1	TRBV6-5	-	TGTGCCAGCAGTTACTCGAGGAACAATGAGCAGTTCTTC	CASSYSRNNEQFF
TRBD2	TRBJ2-1	TRBV27	-	TGTGCCAGCAGCTTGGGGACTAGCGATTACAATGAGCAGTTCTTC	CASSLGTSDYNEQFF
-	TRBJ1-1	TRBV11-2	-	TGTGCCAGCAGCTTCCCGTCCGGCAGTCTTTCAGGGATCACTGAAGCTTTCTTT	CASSFPSGSLSGITEAFF
-	TRBJ2-7	TRBV7-6	-	TGTGCCAGCAGTGCCCCCGGGGAACTCTCCTACGAGCAGTACTTC	CASSAPGELSYEQYF
TRBD2	TRBJ2-7	TRBV7-3	-	TGTGCCAGCAGCCCGACTAGCGGGAGTAGCGAGCAGTACTTC	CASSPTSGSSEQYF
-	TRBJ2-7	TRBV7-8	-	TGTGCCAGCAGCTTACCCCGACCGGGTGGGGAGCAGTACTTC	CASSLPRPGGEQYF
-	TRBJ2-7	TRBV7-2	-	TGTGCCAGCAGCTTAGTGGGGGGCGACGAGCAGTACTTC	CASSLVGGDEQYF
-	TRBJ2-2	TRBV5-6	-	TGTGCCAGCAGCTTGGGTTCTAGCGTAGTCGGGGAGCTGTTTTTT	CASSLGSSVVGELFF
-	TRBJ2-5	TRBV28	-	TGTGCCAGCAGTCGCAACCGTCAAGAGACCCAGTACTTC	CASSRNRQETQYF
TRBD2	TRBJ2-1	TRBV7-3	few	TGTGCCAGCAGCTTAAGCGGGAGTCTCTACAATGAGCAGTTCTTC	CASSLSGSLYNEQFF
TRBD2	TRBJ2-7	TRBV16	-	TGTGCCAGCAGCGAACGACTAGCGGGAGAGAACGAGCAGTACTTC	CASSERLAGENEQYF